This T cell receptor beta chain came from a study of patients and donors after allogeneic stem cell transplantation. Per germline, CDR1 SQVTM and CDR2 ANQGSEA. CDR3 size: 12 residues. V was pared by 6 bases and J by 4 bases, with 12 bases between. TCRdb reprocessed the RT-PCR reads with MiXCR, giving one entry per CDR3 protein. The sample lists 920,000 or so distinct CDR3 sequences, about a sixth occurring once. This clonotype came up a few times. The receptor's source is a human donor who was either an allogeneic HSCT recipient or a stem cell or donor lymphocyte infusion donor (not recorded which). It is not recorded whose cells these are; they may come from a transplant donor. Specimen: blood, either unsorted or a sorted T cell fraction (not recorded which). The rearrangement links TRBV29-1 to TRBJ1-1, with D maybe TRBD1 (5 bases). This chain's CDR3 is CSVIQGGTEAFF. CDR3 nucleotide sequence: TGCAGCGTGATTCAGGGCGGCACTGAAGCTTTCTTT.